The 29 T cell receptor beta chains in this list originate from one sample, sequenced in a study of blood T cell repertoires in COVID-19. Sequencing used immunoSEQ multiplex PCR; TCRdb keeps in-frame clones, though not all of them. The data contain roughly 56,000 clones, over 75% of them singletons. The sample comprised peripheral blood. Receptor source: a middle-aged man with active COVID-19.

CDR3 residues: CASSLGYGTQGYNSPLHF. The CDR3 DNA follows: TGTGCCAGCAGCCTGGGATATGGAACCCAGGGTTATAATTCACCCCTCCACTTT. The rearrangement links TRBV5-6 to TRBJ1-6; possible D gene TRBD1, 5 bases. Trimming took 4 bases from V and 4 from J, leaving 21 bases between them. Germline lookup yields CDR1 SGHDT and CDR2 YYEEEE. The CDR3 covers 18 residues.

The CDR3 region is CASSSPQSANYGYTF. DNA of the CDR3: TGTGCCAGCAGTTCCCCACAGAGTGCTAACTATGGCTACACCTTC. V is TRBV6-5 and J is TRBJ1-2, with no clear D. CDR3 length: 15 amino acids. Germline V gene data show CDR1 as MNHEY and CDR2 as SVGAGI. The ends were cut back, 4 bases at V and 0 bases at J, with 12 bases in the middle.

V gene TRBV5-1 combines with J gene TRBJ2-3, with TRBD2 matching over 8 bases. The CDR3 consists of 14 residues. Germline V gives CDR1 SGHRS, CDR2 YFSETQ. The V segment lost 6 bases and the J segment 2 bases; nucleotides outside the gene matches: 5. CDR3 bases: TGCGCCAGCAAACCGGGACTAGACACAGATACGCAGTATTTT. Translated: CASKPGLDTDTQYF.

The J gene is TRBJ1-6, the V gene TRBV2; D is perhaps TRBD1 (6 bases). V lost 7 bases to trimming and J lost 4 bases, with 14 bases between them. Germline loops: CDR1 SNHLY, CDR2 FYNNEI. The CDR3 covers 15 residues. CDR3 residues: CASTTGRSYNSPLHF. For the CDR3, the DNA is TGTGCCAGCACAACAGGGCGATCTTATAATTCACCCCTCCACTTT.

A few counts support this clone. The rearrangement joins TRBV11-2 to TRBJ2-7, with D tentatively TRBD1 (5 bases). Trimming shortened V by 5 bases and J by 4 bases, and 15 bases separated the two germline ends. The CDR3 has 14 amino acids. Germline CDR1 reads SGHAT; CDR2 reads FQNNGV. Written as DNA, the CDR3 is TGTGCCAGCAGCCAAGTTAGGGGCCGATACGAGCAGTACTTC. Translating it yields CASSQVRGRYEQYF. Combining the CDR3 with reference TRBV11-2 and TRBJ2-7 gives the whole variable domain EAGVAQSPRYKIIEKRQSVAFWCNPISGHATLYWYQQILGQGPKLLIQFQNNGVVDDSQLPKDRFSAERLKGVDSTLKIQPAKLEDSAVYLCASSQVRGRYEQYFGPGTRLTVT.

The rearrangement uses TRBV5-1 and TRBJ2-3, with a weak D call TRBD1 (6 bases). Germline V gene data show CDR1 as SGHRS and CDR2 as YFSETQ. The CDR3 contains 15 residues. V shed 0 bases and J shed 4 bases, with 12 bases lying between them. The CDR3 region is CASSLGTVHPDTQYF. As DNA, the CDR3 is TGCGCCAGCAGCTTGGGGACAGTGCACCCAGATACGCAGTATTTT.

V and J are TRBV7-6 and TRBJ1-2; 8 nucleotides line up with TRBD1. There are 16 residues in the CDR3. The junction had 10 bases not matched to a gene; V was cut back by 5 bases and J by 2 bases. Per the germline V gene, CDR1 is SGHVS and CDR2 is FNYEAQ. The CDR3 here is CASSPHPGQGNYGYTF. CDR3 DNA sequence: TGTGCCAGCAGCCCTCACCCCGGACAGGGCAACTATGGCTACACCTTC.

The rearrangement joins TRBV6-6 to TRBJ2-7; 11 nucleotides match TRBD2. The germline V gene has CDR1 MNHNY and CDR2 SVGAGI (reference sequence). The CDR3 contains 15 residues. J lost 7 bases, V lost 4 bases, and 9 bases had no gene match. DNA of the CDR3: TGTGCCAGCAGTTCTCGGACTAGCGGGTTTTGGGAGCAGTACTTC. Translated: CASSSRTSGFWEQYF.

The chain has TRBV5-1 and TRBJ2-5; D remains ambiguous. The CDR3 length is 12 residues. CDR1 and CDR2 from the germline V gene are SGHRS and YFSETQ. The V end lost 4 bases, the J end lost 5 bases, and 9 bases lay between the germline ends. CDR3 residues: CASSLDRETQYF. Written as DNA, the CDR3 is TGCGCCAGCAGCCTCGATCGGGAGACCCAGTACTTC.

This clone was observed a single time. V usage is TRBV7-2 and J usage is TRBJ1-2; TRBD1 is a possible D gene (5 bases). CDR3 size: 13 residues. Germline loops: CDR1 SGHTA, CDR2 FQGNSA. V was clipped by 7 bases and J by 8 bases, with 17 bases between them. The CDR3 region has the DNA TGTGCCAGCATCACTCTAGGACAAGGCGGCTACACCTTC. The encoded protein is CASITLGQGGYTF.

Only a few counts were recorded for this clone. This chain uses TRBV19 with TRBJ1-1, with D unresolved. The CDR3 has 14 amino acids. Germline V lookup: CDR1 LNHDA, CDR2 SQIVND (reference sequence). V lost 6 bases and J 4 bases, leaving 15 bases between the germline ends. The CDR3 loop is CASRPSYTGTEAFF. As DNA, the CDR3 is TGTGCCAGTAGACCCTCCTATACTGGCACTGAAGCTTTCTTT.

The chain joins TRBV7-9 to TRBJ1-6, with D tentatively TRBD1 (6 bases). CDR3 length: 14 amino acids. V was trimmed by 3 bases and J by 9 bases, leaving 12 bases between them. In germline, CDR1 is SEHNR, CDR2 FQNEAQ (reference sequence). The CDR3 region has the DNA TGTGCCAGCAGCTTGGGCGACAGGTCTTCACCCCTCCACTTT. Its protein is CASSLGDRSSPLHF.

The rearrangement joins TRBV6-5 to TRBJ2-3, with TRBD1 as a possible D gene (5 bases). The CDR3 is 12 residues long. The V gene's germline CDR1 is MNHEY and CDR2 SVGAGI. V was clipped by 5 bases and J by 5 bases, with 8 bases between them. The CDR3 sequence: CASSQQGDTQYF. The DNA for the CDR3 is TGTGCCAGCAGTCAGCAGGGAGATACGCAGTATTTT.

The chain has TRBV6-6 and TRBJ2-5; D uncertain. Trimming shortened V by 0 bases and J by 1 base, and 6 bases separated the two germline ends. This CDR3 comprises 14 residues. Germline V CDR1 and CDR2: MNHNY, SVGAGI (reference sequence). CDR3 amino acids: CASSYSYSQETQYF. In DNA form, the CDR3 reads TGTGCCAGCAGTTACTCGTACAGCCAAGAGACCCAGTACTTC.

V and J are TRBV2 and TRBJ2-7; TRBD2 matches 12 bases. The CDR3 spans 17 residues. The V and J ends lost 2 bases and 5 bases, in that order; junction bases with no gene match: 10. Per germline, CDR1 SNHLY and CDR2 FYNNEI. The DNA of the CDR3 is TGTGCCAGCAGTGAATCCCCTCGACTAGCGGGAGTTCACGAGCAGTACTTC. This translates into CASSESPRLAGVHEQYF.

The genes are TRBV6-5 and TRBJ2-1, with a weak D call TRBD2 (6 bases). CDR3 length: 14 residues. The V gene's germline CDR1 is MNHEY and CDR2 SVGAGI. The V gene lost 7 bases and the J gene lost 7 bases, with 17 bases spanning the gap. CDR3 amino acids: CASTPTSASNEQFF. The DNA for the CDR3 is TGTGCCAGCACCCCGACTAGTGCCTCTAATGAGCAGTTCTTC.

The rearrangement uses TRBV4-1 and TRBJ1-1; tentatively, D is TRBD1 (5 bases). This CDR3 region has 15 residues. The germline V gene has CDR1 MGHRA and CDR2 YSYEKL. V dropped 4 bases and J dropped 1 base, with 13 bases sitting between them. Written as DNA, the CDR3 is TGCGCCAGCAGCCGAGCAGGGAACGGGAACACTGAAGCTTTCTTT. Amino acid sequence: CASSRAGNGNTEAFF.

The rearrangement uses TRBV5-1 and TRBJ2-7; 7 bases match TRBD1. CDR1 and CDR2 from the germline V gene are SGHRS and YFSETQ. J gave up 5 bases and V 1 base, and 6 bases lay outside the gene matches. This CDR3 contains 14 residues. DNA for the CDR3: TGCGCCAGCAGCTTGACAGGGGCCGTCGACGAGCAGTACTTC. This codes for CASSLTGAVDEQYF. Based on the CDR3 plus reference TRBV5-1 and TRBJ2-7, the full variable domain is KAGVTQTPRYLIKTRGQQVTLSCSPISGHRSVSWYQQTPGQGLQFLFEYFSETQRNKGNFPGRFSGRQFSNSRSEMNVSTLELGDSALYLCASSLTGAVDEQYFGPGTRLTVT.

The sample holds one count of this clone. The V gene is TRBV6-4, the J gene TRBJ2-1; D ambiguous. CDR1 MRHNA and CDR2 SNTAGT come from the germline V gene. V was trimmed by 6 bases and J by 0 bases, leaving 12 bases between them. The CDR3 is made up of 15 amino acids. CDR3 region: CASSVIPSSYNEQFF. For the CDR3, the DNA is TGTGCCAGCAGCGTCATCCCGAGCTCCTACAATGAGCAGTTCTTC.

This chain connects TRBV7-2 to TRBJ2-5; 7 nucleotides match TRBD1. Germline loops: CDR1 SGHTA, CDR2 FQGNSA. With 6 bases clipped from V and 3 bases from J, the junction kept 10 bases outside the gene matches. This CDR3 has 15 amino acids. CDR3 sequence: CASSSEGAREETQYF. The CDR3 DNA follows: TGTGCCAGCAGTTCAGAGGGGGCAAGGGAAGAGACCCAGTACTTC. The variable domain in full, completed from reference TRBV7-2 and TRBJ2-5, reads GAGVSQSPSNKVTEKGKDVELRCDPISGHTALYWYRQSLGQGLEFLIYFQGNSAPDKSGLPSDRFSAERTGGSVSTLTIQRTQQEDSAVYLCASSSEGAREETQYFGPGTRLLVL.

The chain couples TRBV5-1 to TRBJ2-3, with 10 bases matching TRBD1. The germline gives CDR1 SGHRS, CDR2 YFSETQ. This CDR3 is 18 amino acids long. Germline trimming cut 0 bases from V and 2 bases from J; bases unmatched to any gene: 9. CDR3 sequence (DNA): TGCGCCAGCAGCTTGGCCTTTTCGGACAGGGGGGCCACAGATACGCAGTATTTT. It specifies CASSLAFSDRGATDTQYF.

This clone has just one count. The rearrangement joins TRBV4-2 to TRBJ1-1, with unresolved D. Trimming removed 0 bases from V and 6 bases from J, with 17 bases in between. CDR1 is LGHNA and CDR2 is YNFKEQ in the germline V gene. The CDR3 is made up of 16 amino acids. DNA of the CDR3: TGTGCCAGCAGCCAAGATCTAACTCTCGGGAGTTCTGAAGCTTTCTTT. Translated: CASSQDLTLGSSEAFF.

V gene TRBV25-1 combines with J gene TRBJ2-3, with D possibly being TRBD1 (5 bases). Trimming took 7 bases from V and 0 from J, leaving 11 bases between them. CDR1 is MGHDK and CDR2 is SYGVNS in the germline V gene. The CDR3 contains 14 residues. The CDR3 is CASIKGPSTDTQYF. The CDR3 DNA follows: TGTGCCAGCATTAAGGGGCCTAGCACAGATACGCAGTATTTT.

In its sample, this clone was seen once. The rearrangement links TRBV3-1 (or the pseudogene TRBV3-2) to TRBJ2-3; D is ambiguous. The V end lost 3 bases, the J end lost 5 bases, and 6 bases lay between the germline ends. The CDR3 has 12 amino acids. Germline values: CDR1 LGHDT, CDR2 YNNKEL (reference sequence). The CDR3 DNA is TGTGCCAGCAGCCACGCCGGAGATACGCAGTATTTT. Translation gives CASSHAGDTQYF.

In this sample, this clone turned up a few times. The rearrangement uses TRBV6-5 and TRBJ1-3; D remains ambiguous. V was clipped by 6 bases and J by 2 bases, with 14 bases between them. Germline CDR1 is MNHEY and CDR2 is SVGAGI. The CDR3 extends over 15 amino acids. The CDR3 DNA follows: TGTGCCAGCAGCCGAAGCACGGGAACTGGAAACACCATATATTTT. Its translation is CASSRSTGTGNTIYF.

This chain uses TRBV9 with TRBJ2-4, with TRBD1 matching 12 bases. The CDR3 is 16 amino acids. Looked up from germline, CDR1 is SGDLS and CDR2 is YYNGEE. The V and J ends lost 4 bases and 13 bases, in that order; junction bases with no gene match: 15. This CDR3 is CASSPGTGGFQAHQYF. In DNA form, the CDR3 reads TGTGCCAGCAGCCCCGGGACAGGGGGCTTCCAGGCCCACCAGTACTTC.

J is TRBJ2-2 and V is TRBV25-1; no definite D call. The length of the CDR3 is 14 residues. Germline CDR1 is MGHDK and CDR2 is SYGVNS. Trimming left V 9 bases short and J 6 bases short, with 17 bases between. This CDR3 reads CASETELIPGELFF. CDR3 DNA: TGTGCCAGTGAAACAGAGCTAATTCCCGGGGAGCTGTTTTTT. The full variable domain, its missing parts supplied by reference TRBV25-1 and TRBJ2-2, is EADIYQTPRYLVIGTGKKITLECSQTMGHDKMYWYQQDPGMELHLIHYSYGVNSTEKGDLSSESTVSRIRTEHFPLTLESARPSHTSQYLCASETELIPGELFFGEGSRLTVL.

The chain carries TRBV19 and TRBJ1-3, with a possible D match to TRBD1 (6 bases). The CDR3 spans 16 residues. The germline V gene has CDR1 LNHDA and CDR2 SQIVND (reference sequence). Trimming shortened V by 6 bases and J by 8 bases, and 23 bases separated the two germline ends. The DNA of the CDR3 is TGTGCCAGTAGGCCGTCCGCCAGGGGCATCGTCGACACCATATATTTT. Protein: CASRPSARGIVDTIYF.

The CDR3 DNA follows: TGTGCCAGCAGCTTCCGGGACAAGGGCAACGAGCAGTACTTC. Translating gives CASSFRDKGNEQYF. This chain uses TRBV7-9 with TRBJ2-7; D may be TRBD1 (6 bases). This CDR3 has 14 amino acids. Germline values: CDR1 SEHNR, CDR2 FQNEAQ (reference sequence). V was trimmed by 3 bases and J by 5 bases, leaving 14 bases between them.